The rows below give T cell receptor beta chains drawn from one sample of a study of cytomegalovirus exposure and HLA in healthy donors. Sequencing was performed with immunoSEQ multiplex PCR; in TCRdb, only in-frame clones are kept and a portion is missing. Among about 150,000 clones listed, roughly three quarters were seen once. Sequenced material: PBMCs. These receptors were collected from a man younger than 40 in good health and CMV-seropositive. CDR3s include the opening cysteine and the closing phenylalanine or tryptophan. D genes are given only for firm matches. Not all rows give a size; the values are once, few, many and, for expanded clones, a class.

J gene: TRBJ1-1
V gene: TRBV2
clone size: -
D gene: TRBD1
CDR3 protein: CASTSRTGGNTEAFF
CDR3 DNA: TGTGCCAGCACTAGCCGGACAGGGGGGAACACTGAAGCTTTCTTT

J gene: TRBJ1-1
V gene: TRBV7-9
clone size: -
D gene: -
CDR3 protein: CASSLGPGGPNTEAFF
CDR3 DNA: TGTGCCAGCAGCTTAGGGCCCGGGGGGCCGAACACTGAAGCTTTCTTT

J gene: TRBJ2-4
V gene: TRBV18
clone size: -
D gene: -
CDR3 protein: CASSGGAIRKNIQYF
CDR3 DNA: TGTGCCAGCTCAGGCGGGGCCATTCGCAAAAACATTCAGTACTTC

J gene: TRBJ1-5
V gene: TRBV28
clone size: -
D gene: -
CDR3 protein: CASSYSGWPQHF
CDR3 DNA: TGTGCCAGCAGTTACAGCGGGTGGCCCCAGCATTTT

J gene: TRBJ2-7
V gene: TRBV7-3
clone size: few
D gene: TRBD2
CDR3 protein: CASSFLPGSRVDIAGGTYEQYF
CDR3 DNA: TGTGCCAGCAGCTTCCTTCCCGGAAGCAGGGTTGATATCGCGGGGGGTACCTACGAGCAGTACTTC

J gene: TRBJ1-1
V gene: TRBV6-5
clone size: -
D gene: -
CDR3 protein: CASSYATENTEAFF
CDR3 DNA: TGTGCCAGCAGTTACGCGACAGAGAACACTGAAGCTTTCTTT

J gene: TRBJ2-7
V gene: TRBV5-6
clone size: -
D gene: -
CDR3 protein: CASSPSPRESYEQYF
CDR3 DNA: TGTGCCAGCAGCCCATCCCCCCGTGAGTCCTACGAGCAGTACTTC

J gene: TRBJ2-7
V gene: TRBV6-1
clone size: -
D gene: -
CDR3 protein: CASRGQTPYEQYF
CDR3 DNA: TGTGCCAGCAGAGGACAGACCCCTTACGAGCAGTACTTC

J gene: TRBJ1-5
V gene: TRBV7-9
clone size: -
D gene: -
CDR3 protein: CASSLAGDRNQPQHF
CDR3 DNA: TGTGCCAGCAGCTTAGCAGGGGATCGCAATCAGCCCCAGCATTTT

J gene: TRBJ2-2
V gene: TRBV28
clone size: -
D gene: -
CDR3 protein: CASFRVDTGELFF
CDR3 DNA: TGTGCCAGCTTCAGGGTTGACACCGGGGAGCTGTTTTTT

J gene: TRBJ2-7
V gene: TRBV6-1
clone size: few
D gene: -
CDR3 protein: CASSEATDSYEQYF
CDR3 DNA: TGTGCCAGCAGTGAAGCGACAGACTCCTACGAGCAGTACTTC

J gene: TRBJ2-7
V gene: TRBV10-1
clone size: -
D gene: TRBD1
CDR3 protein: CATPPGTGRLLRDEQYF
CDR3 DNA: TGCGCCACCCCACCCGGGACAGGGCGCCTCCTGAGGGACGAGCAGTACTTC

J gene: TRBJ2-1
V gene: TRBV27
clone size: -
D gene: -
CDR3 protein: CASSLLGDEQFF
CDR3 DNA: TGTGCCAGCAGTTTGTTAGGGGATGAGCAGTTCTTC

J gene: TRBJ2-7
V gene: TRBV18
clone size: -
D gene: TRBD1
CDR3 protein: CASSMGQGVNEQYF
CDR3 DNA: TGTGCCAGCTCAATGGGACAGGGGGTCAACGAGCAGTACTTC

J gene: TRBJ2-1
V gene: TRBV5-1
clone size: -
D gene: TRBD1
CDR3 protein: CASSFPGTGNNEQFF
CDR3 DNA: TGCGCCAGCAGCTTCCCCGGGACAGGGAACAATGAGCAGTTCTTC

J gene: TRBJ1-5
V gene: TRBV28
clone size: -
D gene: TRBD1
CDR3 protein: CASLWTGGGKNQPQHF
CDR3 DNA: TGTGCCAGCCTTTGGACAGGGGGGGGGAAAAATCAGCCCCAGCATTTT

J gene: TRBJ2-1
V gene: TRBV10-1
clone size: -
D gene: TRBD2
CDR3 protein: CASSDSGGSYNEQFF
CDR3 DNA: TGCGCCAGCAGTGATAGCGGGGGATCCTACAATGAGCAGTTCTTC

J gene: TRBJ1-5
V gene: TRBV28
clone size: -
D gene: -
CDR3 protein: CASSFQINQPQHF
CDR3 DNA: TGTGCCAGCAGTTTCCAAATTAATCAGCCCCAGCATTTT

J gene: TRBJ2-7
V gene: TRBV6-6
clone size: once
D gene: -
CDR3 protein: CASRGPSYEQYF
CDR3 DNA: TGTGCCAGCAGGGGGCCGTCCTACGAGCAGTACTTC

J gene: TRBJ1-1
V gene: TRBV4-1
clone size: -
D gene: TRBD1
CDR3 protein: CASSQGQGRAEAFF
CDR3 DNA: TGCGCCAGCAGCCAAGGACAGGGGAGGGCTGAAGCTTTCTTT

J gene: TRBJ1-1
V gene: TRBV18
clone size: -
D gene: TRBD1
CDR3 protein: CASSRDQGDTEAFF
CDR3 DNA: TGTGCCAGCTCGAGAGATCAGGGGGATACTGAAGCTTTCTTT

J gene: TRBJ2-3
V gene: TRBV2
clone size: -
D gene: -
CDR3 protein: CASSELAMTDTQYF
CDR3 DNA: TGTGCCAGCAGTGAACTAGCGATGACAGATACGCAGTATTTT

J gene: TRBJ1-2
V gene: TRBV19
clone size: -
D gene: TRBD1
CDR3 protein: CASSIASDRVYGYTF
CDR3 DNA: TGTGCCAGTAGTATAGCCTCGGACAGGGTCTATGGCTACACCTTC

J gene: TRBJ2-1
V gene: TRBV19
clone size: -
D gene: TRBD2
CDR3 protein: CASSRGTSGRADEQFF
CDR3 DNA: TGTGCCAGTAGTCGTGGGACTAGCGGGAGGGCCGATGAGCAGTTCTTC